Detailed here is one TCR beta chain. Its antigen is unknown. The CDR3 end lies 3 residues beyond the end of the read and is filled in from the germline J gene. This CDR3 has 15 residues. The germline V and J ends were trimmed by 0 bases and 0 bases, with 12 bases remaining between them. Germline CDR1 is GTSNPN and CDR2 is SVGIG (reference sequence). The data derive from a study of T cells in women clearing cervical HPV infection. Study context: Case blood was drawn when the lesion was first found; control blood after infection became undetectable. Study conclusions and caveats: A classifier using richness and V gene abundances reached an AUC of nearly 0.85.

Sequencing was performed with immunoSEQ multiplex PCR; in TCRdb, only in-frame clones are kept and a portion is missing. The listing records tens of thousands of clones. This clonotype originated in a woman aged 18-70 years with a cervical HPV16 infection that either progressed to CIN3+ or cleared (not recorded which). Sequencing was performed on blood buffy coat. This chain links TRBV30 with TRBJ2-7, with a tentative D call TRBD2 (5 bases). The CDR3 bases that were read are TGTGCCTGGAGTGTACAAGCGGTAAGCTCCTACGAG. Residues: CAWSVQAVSSYE. The full CDR3 is CAWSVQAVSSYEQYF.